This T cell receptor (beta chain) is drawn from a study of cytomegalovirus exposure and HLA in healthy donors. A multiplex PCR was run with 60 Vbeta primers and 13 Jbeta primers. The repertoire was sequenced with immunoSEQ multiplex PCR; TCRdb's copy has only in-frame clones and lacks some. Of some 150,000 clones listed, around 86% were seen once; the top ten hold roughly 8%. Findings and caveats of the study: Earlier results showed most TCR beta V segments being productive about 87% or about 30% of the time.

In its sample, this clone was seen a few times. The antigen is unknown. Trimming at V came to 3 bases and at J to 1 base, leaving 3 bases not matched to a gene. CDR1 is SGHTA, CDR2 FQGNSA, per germline. The CDR3 length is 15 residues. The chain combines TRBV7-2 with TRBJ2-7, with 10 bases that match TRBD2. The sequencing sample was made of PBMCs. This clonotype originated in a woman between 50 and 59 years old in good health and CMV-seropositive. CDR3 in DNA: TGTGCCAGCAGCTTTGTAGCGGGGGGTTCCTACGAGCAGTACTTC. Translated, it gives CASSFVAGGSYEQYF.